This T cell receptor (beta chain) came from a study of Ad26.COV2.S vaccination and SARS-CoV-2 variants. General study points: An underestimation of total T cell responses may have resulted from the TCR breadth and depth analyses. The study found higher spike-specific TCR breadth in vaccine than placebo recipients.

Assay: immunoSEQ multiplex PCR; the TCRdb copy retains only in-frame clones and omits some. Among about 350,000 clones listed, about 91% were seen once. A remark on this clone: No antigen is known for it. This specimen includes other DNA sequences encoding the same CDR3.

The germline gives CDR1 SGHAT, CDR2 FQNNGV. CDR3 size: 13 residues. The V gene lost 5 bases and the J gene lost 4 bases, with 11 bases spanning the gap. This sequence was found in a human donor who had recovered from COVID-19. The source material was peripheral blood, sampled after recovery from COVID-19. V usage is TRBV11-2 and J usage is TRBJ1-2; TRBD1 might be the D (5 bases). The CDR3 protein is CASSLGTAYGYTF. CDR3 coding DNA: TGTGCCAGCAGCCTCGGGACGGCCTATGGCTACACCTTC.